This T cell receptor (beta chain) was sequenced for a study of blood T cell repertoires in COVID-19. Study as a whole: The samples span acute and convalescent COVID-19 from the United States, Italy and Spain. PBMCs, B-cell-depleted T cells, or T cells were the source of the cDNA or gDNA that made up the material.

Per the original data handling: Reference gene primer amplification in the assay estimated nucleated cell counts. Assay used: immunoSEQ multiplex PCR; TCRdb lists only in-frame clones, some missing. The D gene and trimming were derived from the DNA, and the V and J assignments and clone size from that table. The sample includes just over 75,000 clones, 84% seen only once; the top ten take roughly 3.5%. The CDR3 is made up of 13 amino acids. Trimming took off 7 bases at V and 1 base at J, with 10 bases between the two ends. Sequencing input: peripheral blood. The rearrangement uses TRBV12-3 or TRBV12-4 and TRBJ1-1; D remains unclear. The sequence was obtained from a man aged 45-65 years with acute or convalescent COVID-19. The CDR3 bases are TGTGCCAGCACCTTACGGGGGAACACTGAAGCTTTCTTT. This sequence encodes CASTLRGNTEAFF.